These 22 T cell receptor beta chains were sequenced from one sample in a study of blood T cell repertoires in COVID-19. The assay was immunoSEQ multiplex PCR, and TCRdb's table has in-frame clones only and misses some. The sample holds around 300,000 clones; about 85% are singletons and the top ten take roughly 2.3%. Specimen: peripheral blood. These receptor sequences come from a young man with active or convalescent COVID-19.

The chain has TRBV5-1 and TRBJ2-7; D perhaps matches TRBD2 (6 bases). Germline loops: CDR1 SGHRS, CDR2 YFSETQ. The CDR3 length is 13 residues. The V gene lost 6 bases and the J gene lost 10 bases, with 20 bases spanning the gap. The DNA of the CDR3 is TGCGCCAGCAACTCCGGGGGTTCGGAGCTACAGTACTTC. This codes for CASNSGGSELQYF.

In its sample, this clone was seen once. V usage is TRBV5-1 and J usage is TRBJ2-3, with TRBD2 identical over 10 bases. The CDR3 spans 16 residues. V shed 1 base and J 1 base; nucleotides not matched to a gene: 3. Germline loops: CDR1 SGHRS, CDR2 YFSETQ. CDR3 sequence reads: CASSLMGTSGTDTQYF. CDR3 coding DNA: TGCGCCAGCAGCTTGATGGGGACTAGCGGCACAGATACGCAGTATTTT. Drawing the rest from reference TRBV5-1 and TRBJ2-3, the complete variable domain is KAGVTQTPRYLIKTRGQQVTLSCSPISGHRSVSWYQQTPGQGLQFLFEYFSETQRNKGNFPGRFSGRQFSNSRSEMNVSTLELGDSALYLCASSLMGTSGTDTQYFGPGTRLTVL.

The chain combines TRBV4-1 with TRBJ2-1; 9 bases align to TRBD2. V lost 2 bases to trimming and J lost 6 bases; unmatched junction nucleotides: 5. Germline CDR1 is MGHRA and CDR2 is YSYEKL. This CDR3 is 15 amino acids long. The CDR3 DNA follows: TGCGCCAGCAGCCAAAGTAGCGGGAGCGCCAATGAGCAGTTCTTC. Translating it yields CASSQSSGSANEQFF.

The rearrangement uses TRBV4-1 and TRBJ2-1; TRBD1 is a possible D gene (5 bases). The V end was cut by 4 bases, the J end by 0 bases, with 10 bases between. CDR1 MGHRA and CDR2 YSYEKL come from the germline V gene. The CDR3 covers 15 residues. The CDR3 region is CASSLTGDSYNEQFF. The CDR3 DNA sequence: TGCGCCAGCAGCCTTACAGGTGACTCCTACAATGAGCAGTTCTTC.

The J gene is TRBJ2-3, the V gene TRBV4-1; D is unclear. The CDR3 covers 19 residues. Trimming left V 4 bases short and J 4 bases short, with 27 bases between. Germline V gives CDR1 MGHRA, CDR2 YSYEKL. CDR3 loop: CASSLQLRWPDRRADTQYF. CDR3 coding DNA: TGCGCCAGCAGCCTCCAGCTGCGGTGGCCAGACCGACGGGCAGATACGCAGTATTTT.

This clone was seen a few times. The chain links TRBV19 to TRBJ2-2; D is ambiguous. The germline V and J ends were trimmed by 3 bases and 5 bases, with 10 bases remaining between them. The CDR3 totals 14 residues. Germline values: CDR1 LNHDA, CDR2 SQIVND (reference sequence). The CDR3 loop is CASSIWAVTGELFF. Written as DNA, the CDR3 is TGTGCCAGTAGTATTTGGGCAGTTACCGGGGAGCTGTTTTTT. Drawing the rest from reference TRBV19 and TRBJ2-2, the complete variable domain is DGGITQSPKYLFRKEGQNVTLSCEQNLNHDAMYWYRQDPGQGLRLIYYSQIVNDFQKGDIAEGYSVSREKKESFPLTVTSAQKNPTAFYLCASSIWAVTGELFFGEGSRLTVL.

The chain is built from TRBV6-1 and TRBJ2-7, with D tentatively TRBD1 (5 bases). The germline gives CDR1 MNHNS, CDR2 SASEGT. Trimming removed 0 bases from V and 3 bases from J, with 15 bases in between. The CDR3 spans 16 residues. The CDR3: CASSEARGVGYYEQYF. For the CDR3, the DNA is TGTGCCAGCAGTGAAGCAAGGGGCGTAGGCTACTACGAGCAGTACTTC.

The V call is TRBV18, the J call TRBJ1-2; 7 nucleotides line up with TRBD1. The CDR3 loop spans 16 amino acids. Germline-derived CDR1 and CDR2 are KGHSH and LQKENI. Trimming at V came to 6 bases and at J to 5 bases, leaving 15 bases not matched to a gene. The CDR3, as DNA: TGTGCCAGCTCTCCGCTAGGGCAGGGGGTAGCGTATGGCTACACCTTC. It is translated as CASSPLGQGVAYGYTF.

The chain carries TRBV19 and TRBJ1-1; tentatively, D is TRBD1 (6 bases). Germline loops: CDR1 LNHDA, CDR2 SQIVND (reference sequence). V shed 3 bases and J shed 1 base, with 9 bases lying between them. The CDR3 contains 14 residues. DNA for the CDR3: TGTGCCAGTAGTATGCCAGGGGAGAACACTGAAGCTTTCTTT. Its translation is CASSMPGENTEAFF.

This chain joins TRBV11-2 and TRBJ2-3, with 8 positions matching TRBD2. In germline, CDR1 is SGHAT, CDR2 FQNNGV. This CDR3 has 16 residues. V trimming: 3 bases; J trimming: 4 bases; junction bases outside the gene matches: 9. The CDR3 region is CASSFGLAGLADTQYF. CDR3 nucleotide sequence: TGTGCCAGCAGCTTCGGGCTAGCGGGTTTAGCAGATACGCAGTATTTT. Full variable domain (missing parts from reference TRBV11-2 and TRBJ2-3): EAGVAQSPRYKIIEKRQSVAFWCNPISGHATLYWYQQILGQGPKLLIQFQNNGVVDDSQLPKDRFSAERLKGVDSTLKIQPAKLEDSAVYLCASSFGLAGLADTQYFGPGTRLTVL.

J is TRBJ2-3 and V is TRBV6-5, with D perhaps TRBD1 (5 bases). This CDR3 is 15 amino acids long. Trimming took off 5 bases at V and 2 bases at J, with 14 bases between the two ends. The germline V gene encodes CDR1 MNHEY and CDR2 SVGAGI. Here the CDR3 reads CASSPTDRNTDTQYF. CDR3 bases: TGTGCCAGCAGTCCAACCGACAGAAACACAGATACGCAGTATTTT.

The chain couples TRBV2 to TRBJ1-1; the D gene is possibly TRBD1 (6 bases). Germline V CDR1 and CDR2: SNHLY, FYNNEI. The CDR3 covers 14 residues. Trimming removed 3 bases at V and 4 bases at J, with 12 bases between. The CDR3 protein is CASSDRGGVTEAFF. The CDR3 nucleotides are TGTGCCAGCAGTGACAGGGGTGGTGTCACTGAAGCTTTCTTT.

The rearrangement links TRBV7-6 to TRBJ2-6; D may be TRBD1 (7 bases). The CDR3 is made up of 19 amino acids. Germline CDR1 is SGHVS and CDR2 is FNYEAQ. Trimming took off 0 bases at V and 0 bases at J, with 15 bases between the two ends. The CDR3 bases are TGTGCCAGCAGCTTAGCGCTGAGGCAGGGGGGCTCTGGGGCCAACGTCCTGACTTTC. The encoded protein is CASSLALRQGGSGANVLTF.

The J gene is TRBJ2-2, the V gene TRBV4-1; 7 nucleotides line up with TRBD1. V gave up 2 bases and J gave up 5 bases; unmatched junction bases: 8. The CDR3 is 16 residues long. The germline CDR1 and CDR2 sequences are MGHRA and YSYEKL. In nucleotides, the CDR3 is TGCGCCAGCAGCCAAAGGGACAGTCTCCAGACCGGGGAGCTGTTTTTT. Protein: CASSQRDSLQTGELFF.

A single count supports this clone. The CDR3 DNA follows: TGTGCTAGTGGTTTACCGGGACACGCACGGGGTGGCTACACCTTC. Translated, it gives CASGLPGHARGGYTF. The rearrangement links TRBV12-5 to TRBJ1-2; D perhaps matches TRBD1 (6 bases). CDR1 is LGHNT, CDR2 FRNRAP, per germline. The CDR3 runs 15 residues. Trimming stripped 3 bases from V and 7 bases from J, with 18 bases between.

The J gene is TRBJ2-5, the V gene TRBV19; D is possibly TRBD1 (6 bases). Germline V CDR1 and CDR2: LNHDA, SQIVND (reference sequence). Trimming stripped 5 bases from V and 5 bases from J, with 12 bases between. This CDR3 is 13 amino acids long. The CDR3 spells CASSSSRGETQYF. In DNA form, the CDR3 reads TGTGCCAGTAGTTCGTCTAGGGGGGAGACCCAGTACTTC.

The gene calls are TRBV5-8 and TRBJ2-3; 11 bases are shared with TRBD2. Germline V gene data show CDR1 as SGHTS and CDR2 as YDEGEE. Unmatched junction bases numbered 7, after V lost 4 bases and J lost 6 bases. The CDR3 totals 15 residues. The CDR3: CASSPTTSGVDTQYF. Written as DNA, the CDR3 is TGTGCCAGCAGCCCAACGACTAGCGGGGTTGATACGCAGTATTTT.

The chain has TRBV4-1 and TRBJ1-2; D ambiguous. CDR3 length: 13 residues. V lost 1 base and J 3 bases, leaving 6 bases between the germline ends. CDR1 MGHRA and CDR2 YSYEKL come from the germline V gene. Here the CDR3 DNA reads TGCGCCAGCAGCCAAGTCGGGGACTATGGCTACACCTTC. Translated, it gives CASSQVGDYGYTF.

The chain couples TRBV7-6 to TRBJ1-2, with D perhaps matching TRBD1 (5 bases). Germline V gene lookup returns CDR1 SGHVS and CDR2 FNYEAQ. The CDR3 extends over 14 amino acids. V was trimmed by 5 bases and J by 5 bases, leaving 15 bases between them. Written as DNA, the CDR3 is TGTGCCAGCAGCCCGAGGTCCGGGACTTATGGCTACACCTTC. The encoded protein is CASSPRSGTYGYTF.

This chain links TRBV14 with TRBJ2-3; a weak D match, TRBD2 (6 bases). Germline V gene data show CDR1 as SGHDN and CDR2 as FVKESK. V was pared by 1 base and J by 3 bases, with 14 bases between. The CDR3 consists of 16 residues. The CDR3 DNA reads TGTGCCAGCAGCCAAGTTGGCCGGGGGAGAACAGATACGCAGTATTTT. Protein: CASSQVGRGRTDTQYF.

The chain links TRBV9 to TRBJ1-2; 7 bases are shared with TRBD1. In germline, CDR1 is SGDLS, CDR2 YYNGEE. This CDR3 is 13 amino acids long. The ends lost 3 bases at V and 6 bases at J; junction bases unmatched: 5. In DNA form, the CDR3 reads TGTGCCAGCAGCGAACGGACAGGAGATGGCTACACCTTC. Protein product: CASSERTGDGYTF.

This clone came up once. The chain joins TRBV13 to TRBJ2-1; 7 nucleotides match TRBD1. The V segment lost 4 bases and the J segment 8 bases; nucleotides outside the gene matches: 11. The length of the CDR3 is 15 residues. CDR1 PRHDT and CDR2 FYEKMQ come from the germline V gene (reference sequence). CDR3: CASSSTGSYIDEQFF. The CDR3, as DNA: TGTGCCAGCAGCTCGACAGGGAGCTATATCGATGAGCAGTTCTTC.